This T cell receptor beta chain was identified during a study of OX40 agonist ivuxolimab in advanced cancers. CDR3 size: 14 residues. Germline values: CDR1 KGHSH, CDR2 LQKENI. Trimming removed 11 bases from V and 4 bases from J; junction bases left unmatched: 12. Produced via immunoSEQ multiplex PCR; TCRdb's table is partial and in-frame only. The table records about 67,000 clones, 80% to 90% of them present only once. This TCR was recovered from an adult with an advanced solid tumor such as melanoma, head and neck, liver or kidney cancer. Sequencing was performed on CD4+ or CD8+ T cells sorted from blood, taken in a trial of the OX40 agonist ivuxolimab. The genes are TRBV18 and TRBJ2-3; 7 bases are shared with TRBD1. CDR3 protein: CAQGTASGPDTQYF. CDR3 DNA sequence: TGTGCCCAAGGGACAGCCTCCGGGCCAGATACGCAGTATTTT. Full variable domain (rest looked up from reference TRBV18 and TRBJ2-3): NAGVMQNPRHLVRRRGQEARLRCSPMKGHSHVYWYRQLPEEGLKFMVYLQKENIIDESGMPKERFSAEFPKEGPSILRIQQVVRGDSAAYFCAQGTASGPDTQYFGPGTRLTVL.